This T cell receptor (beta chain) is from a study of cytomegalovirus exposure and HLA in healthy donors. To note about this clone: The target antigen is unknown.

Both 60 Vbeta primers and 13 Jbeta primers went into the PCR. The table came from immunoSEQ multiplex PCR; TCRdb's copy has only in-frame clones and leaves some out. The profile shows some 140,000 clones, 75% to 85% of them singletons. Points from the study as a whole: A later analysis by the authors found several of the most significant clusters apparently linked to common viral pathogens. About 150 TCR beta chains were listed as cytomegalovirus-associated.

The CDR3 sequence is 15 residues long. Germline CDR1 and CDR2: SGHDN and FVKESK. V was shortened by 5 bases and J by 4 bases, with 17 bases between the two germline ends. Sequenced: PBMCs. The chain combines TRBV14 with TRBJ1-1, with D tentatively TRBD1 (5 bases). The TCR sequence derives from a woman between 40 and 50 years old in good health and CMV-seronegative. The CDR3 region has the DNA TGTGCCAGCAGCGTTCAGGGACTGATAGGCACTGAAGCTTTCTTT. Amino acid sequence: CASSVQGLIGTEAFF.